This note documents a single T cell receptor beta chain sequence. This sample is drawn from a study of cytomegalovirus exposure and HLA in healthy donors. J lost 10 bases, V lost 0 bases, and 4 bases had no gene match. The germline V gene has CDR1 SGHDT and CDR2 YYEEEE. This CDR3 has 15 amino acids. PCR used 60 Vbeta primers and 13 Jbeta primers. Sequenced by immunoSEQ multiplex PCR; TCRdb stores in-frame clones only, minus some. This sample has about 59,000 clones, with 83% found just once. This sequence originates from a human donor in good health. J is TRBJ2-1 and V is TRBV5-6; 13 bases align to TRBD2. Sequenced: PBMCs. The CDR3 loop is CASSLGTSGRGEQFF. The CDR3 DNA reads TGTGCCAGCAGCTTGGGGACTAGCGGGAGAGGGGAGCAGTTCTTC.